This T cell receptor (beta chain) appears in the sequencing data of a study of Ad26.COV2.S vaccination and SARS-CoV-2 variants. As to treatment: 15 to 20 received Ad26.COV2.S at low or high dose, single or two shots; 5 received placebo; per-sample allocation not given. Repertoires come from day 63 after the first vaccine or placebo injection. Trimming pared 3 bases from V and 10 bases from J, leaving 10 bases between. This CDR3 has 12 amino acids. Germline V CDR1 and CDR2: MNHNY, SVGAGI (reference sequence). Sequencing used immunoSEQ multiplex PCR; TCRdb keeps in-frame clones, though not all of them. This sample yields around 450,000 clones, of which over 75% are seen a single time; less than 15% belongs to the top ten.

The sample was peripheral blood, taken in a trial of Ad26.COV2.S vaccine versus placebo. This chain joins TRBV6-6 and TRBJ2-1; no clear D gene. The clonotype originates from a person aged 18 to 65 who received the Ad26.COV2.S COVID-19 vaccine or a placebo. This CDR3 is CASSYSTNEQFF. DNA for the CDR3: TGTGCCAGCAGTTATTCAACTAACGAGCAGTTCTTC.